Shown below are 17 T cell receptor beta chains from a single sample sequenced in a study of blood T cell repertoires in COVID-19. Sequencing was performed with immunoSEQ multiplex PCR; in TCRdb, only in-frame clones are kept and a portion is missing. The sample has approximately 300,000 clones; over 75% are singletons. Sequenced sample: PBMCs or T cells enriched from blood (not recorded which). These receptors were taken from a woman aged 25 to 39 who had recovered from COVID-19.

The chain has TRBV5-1 and TRBJ1-6; 10 bases line up with TRBD1. Per germline, CDR1 SGHRS and CDR2 YFSETQ. The CDR3 totals 16 residues. V shed 3 bases, J shed 7 bases, and the junction held 7 bases outside the gene matches. In DNA, the CDR3 is TGCGCCAGCAGCTCGGCTCCGGGACAGGGGAATTCACCCCTCCACTTT. Translating it yields CASSSAPGQGNSPLHF.

J is TRBJ2-1 and V is TRBV7-9; 11 nucleotides align to TRBD2. This CDR3 comprises 15 residues. CDR1 and CDR2 from the germline V gene are SEHNR and FQNEAQ (reference sequence). V shed 3 bases and J 7 bases; nucleotides not matched to a gene: 5. The CDR3 protein is CASSFSGRASNEQFF. DNA for the CDR3: TGTGCCAGCAGCTTTAGCGGGAGGGCCAGTAATGAGCAGTTCTTC.

The chain couples TRBV14 to TRBJ2-3; D unresolved. This CDR3 comprises 13 residues. The V and J ends lost 0 bases and 4 bases respectively, with 5 bases between them. CDR1 is SGHDN and CDR2 is FVKESK in the germline V gene. CDR3 in amino acids: CASSQDLADTQYF. DNA for the CDR3: TGTGCCAGCAGCCAAGATCTAGCAGATACGCAGTATTTT.

This rearrangement joins TRBV28 to TRBJ2-1; TRBD1 aligns across 7 bases. The CDR3 has 15 residues. V lost 3 bases and J lost 4; bases outside the gene matches: 6. Germline V gene sequence: CDR1 MDHEN, CDR2 SYDVKM. The CDR3 bases are TGTGCCAGCAGTTTCCGGGACAGCCCATACAATGAGCAGTTCTTC. Translated, it gives CASSFRDSPYNEQFF.

The rearrangement uses TRBV6-5 and TRBJ2-7, with 7 bases that match TRBD2. CDR1 is MNHEY, CDR2 SVGAGI, per germline. The trim removed 0 bases at V and 1 base at J, leaving 6 bases unmatched. The CDR3 extends over 16 amino acids. The CDR3 DNA reads TGTGCCAGCAGTTACTCGAGCGGGGCCCTTTCCTACGAGCAGTACTTC. It codes for CASSYSSGALSYEQYF.

This clone was counted once. The chain is built from TRBV24-1 and TRBJ1-5, with a tentative D call TRBD1 (6 bases). The germline gives CDR1 KGHDR, CDR2 SFDVKD. Deletions cut 3 bases from V and 6 bases from J, with 14 bases between. This CDR3 region has 15 residues. The CDR3 region is CATSDTTGMGQPQHF. For the CDR3, the DNA is TGTGCCACCAGTGATACAACAGGGATGGGTCAGCCCCAGCATTTT.

The chain employs TRBV30 and TRBJ2-7, with a possible D match to TRBD1 (5 bases). Germline V gene sequence: CDR1 GTSNPN, CDR2 SVGIG (reference sequence). The V end was cut by 0 bases, the J end by 5 bases, with 8 bases between. The CDR3 extends over 12 amino acids. CDR3 nucleotide sequence: TGTGCCTGGAGTGTACAAGGGGACGAGCAGTACTTC. It specifies CAWSVQGDEQYF.

This chain links TRBV5-1 with TRBJ2-3; 7 bases line up with TRBD2. Germline V gene data show CDR1 as SGHRS and CDR2 as YFSETQ. CDR3 length: 18 residues. With 0 bases clipped from V and 2 bases from J, the junction kept 12 bases outside the gene matches. The CDR3 bases are TGCGCCAGCAGCTTGGTTGGGTTAGGGAGGGCCCTCACAGATACGCAGTATTTT. This codes for CASSLVGLGRALTDTQYF.

The rearrangement joins TRBV5-1 to TRBJ1-2, with unresolved D. V was clipped by 5 bases and J by 6 bases, with 11 bases between them. The length of the CDR3 is 12 residues. Germline V gene data show CDR1 as SGHRS and CDR2 as YFSETQ. CDR3 bases: TGCGCCAGCAGGCAGATTGAGGATGGCTACACCTTC. Translation gives CASRQIEDGYTF.

V is TRBV7-2 and J is TRBJ2-6; 8 positions match TRBD2. The junction had 7 bases not matched to a gene; V was cut back by 5 bases and J by 4 bases. The CDR3 extends over 16 amino acids. CDR1 is SGHTA and CDR2 is FQGNSA in the germline V gene. The CDR3 region is CASSLGAGVGANVLTF. CDR3 bases: TGTGCCAGCAGCCTAGGAGCGGGAGTGGGGGCCAACGTCCTGACTTTC.

This rearrangement joins TRBV5-4 to TRBJ2-7, with 7 bases fitting TRBD2. With 4 bases clipped from V and 7 bases from J, the junction kept 23 bases outside the gene matches. The CDR3 covers 18 residues. In germline, CDR1 is SGHNT, CDR2 YYREEE (reference sequence). CDR3 sequence: CASSPSLSVGGPRQEQYF. CDR3 in DNA: TGTGCCAGCAGCCCTTCCCTTAGCGTGGGAGGGCCGCGGCAAGAGCAGTACTTC.

This clone has a handful of counts. The chain uses TRBV28 and TRBJ1-2; D might be TRBD1 (6 bases). V was trimmed by 6 bases and J by 6 bases, leaving 17 bases between them. This CDR3 region has 14 residues. Germline CDR1 reads MDHEN; CDR2 reads SYDVKM. The CDR3, as DNA: TGTGCCAGCAGACCTAACAGGGCCCGGGATGGCTACACCTTC. Amino acid sequence: CASRPNRARDGYTF.

The chain uses TRBV5-1 and TRBJ1-6; D is uncertain. The CDR3 is 18 residues long. In germline, CDR1 is SGHRS, CDR2 YFSETQ. V gave up 2 bases and J gave up 7 bases, with 22 bases separating them. In DNA, the CDR3 is TGCGCCAGCAGCTTTTTATCTTCGGGAAAACGAGGAAATTCACCCCTCCACTTT. It specifies CASSFLSSGKRGNSPLHF.

Concerning this clone: The same CDR3 can be traced to other DNA sequences in this sample. The chain couples TRBV2 to TRBJ1-3, with TRBD1 matching 7 bases. Germline V gives CDR1 SNHLY, CDR2 FYNNEI. Trimming at V came to 8 bases and at J to 0 bases, leaving 1 base not matched to a gene. The CDR3 runs to 13 residues. The CDR3 DNA reads TGTGCCAGCTCAGGGGGCTCTGGAAACACCATATATTTT. Its protein product is CASSGGSGNTIYF.

The V and J genes are TRBV7-2 and TRBJ1-1; possibly TRBD1 for D (6 bases). Germline V gives CDR1 SGHTA, CDR2 FQGNSA. Deletions cut 3 bases from V and 2 bases from J, with 10 bases between. This CDR3 comprises 14 residues. CDR3 DNA: TGTGCCAGCAGCTTCGGGACAACTAACACTGAAGCTTTCTTT. Protein: CASSFGTTNTEAFF.

The chain joins TRBV2 to TRBJ2-1, with 8 bases fitting TRBD2. The CDR3 loop spans 14 amino acids. Germline V gene lookup returns CDR1 SNHLY and CDR2 FYNNEI. The ends lost 6 bases at V and 4 bases at J; junction bases unmatched: 5. The CDR3 bases are TGTGCCAGCAGCCCGGCTAGCGGGTACAATGAGCAGTTCTTC. This sequence encodes CASSPASGYNEQFF.

The CDR3 protein is CASSLVQGAEAFF. In nucleotides, the CDR3 is TGCGCCAGCAGCTTGGTTCAGGGGGCTGAAGCTTTCTTT. V is TRBV5-1 and J is TRBJ1-1, with 7 bases matching TRBD1. In germline, CDR1 is SGHRS, CDR2 YFSETQ. The CDR3 totals 13 residues. J lost 6 bases, V lost 0 bases, and 2 bases had no gene match.